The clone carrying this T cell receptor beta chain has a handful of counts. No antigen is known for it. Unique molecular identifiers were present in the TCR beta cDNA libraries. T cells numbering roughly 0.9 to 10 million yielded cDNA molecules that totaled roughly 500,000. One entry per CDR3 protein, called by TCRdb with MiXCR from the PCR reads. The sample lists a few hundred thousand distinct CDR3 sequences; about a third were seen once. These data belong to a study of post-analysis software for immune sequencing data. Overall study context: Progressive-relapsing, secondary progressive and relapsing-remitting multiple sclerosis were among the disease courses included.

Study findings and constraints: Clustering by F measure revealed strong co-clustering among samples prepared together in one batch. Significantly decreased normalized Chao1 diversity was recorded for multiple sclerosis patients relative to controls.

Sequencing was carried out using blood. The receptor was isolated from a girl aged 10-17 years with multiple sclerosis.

The CDR3 DNA follows: TGTGCCAGCAGCCCTCGGCTAGCGGGGAGACAAACCGGGGAGCAGTTCTTC. As protein: CASSPRLAGRQTGEQFF. The chain links TRBV14 to TRBJ2-1; 9 bases agree with TRBD2. Germline V CDR1 and CDR2: SGHDN, FVKESK. The CDR3 runs 17 residues. Trimming removed 4 bases from V and 10 bases from J; junction bases left unmatched: 17.